Each of the 27 T cell receptor beta chains below was sequenced from the same sample in a study of control samples from healthy donors and cancer patients. Assay: immunoSEQ multiplex PCR; the TCRdb copy retains only in-frame clones and omits some. The data contain approximately 150,000 clones, 96% of them singletons. Sequencing was performed on blood. These TCRs come from a woman aged 30 to 39 in good health.

The gene calls are TRBV28 and TRBJ1-4; no firm D call. The germline gives CDR1 MDHEN, CDR2 SYDVKM. Deletions cut 5 bases from V and 0 bases from J, with 13 bases between. CDR3 length: 16 residues. The CDR3 sequence: CASSLTRMTTNEKLFF. In DNA, the CDR3 is TGTGCCAGCAGTCTCACTCGGATGACAACTAATGAAAAACTGTTTTTT.

V is TRBV9 and J is TRBJ2-7, with 9 bases that match TRBD1. Per germline, CDR1 SGDLS and CDR2 YYNGEE. The CDR3 is made up of 14 amino acids. Losses at the gene ends were 0 bases for V and 4 bases for J; bases not matched to a gene: 2. CDR3 sequence: CASSVGGQGYEQYF. The CDR3 DNA sequence: TGTGCCAGCAGCGTAGGGGGACAGGGTTACGAGCAGTACTTC.

CDR3 sequence reads: CASSRATGGVFYEQYF. The CDR3 DNA is TGCGCCAGCAGCAGGGCTACAGGGGGCGTCTTCTACGAGCAGTACTTC. The J gene is TRBJ2-7, the V gene TRBV5-1, with 9 bases aligning to TRBD1. Germline V lookup: CDR1 SGHRS, CDR2 YFSETQ. This CDR3 is 16 amino acids long. The V segment lost 4 bases and the J segment 3 bases; nucleotides outside the gene matches: 11.

This chain joins TRBV5-6 and TRBJ2-7, with 7 nucleotides matching TRBD2. V was clipped by 4 bases and J by 5 bases; unmatched bases: 9. Germline V gene sequence: CDR1 SGHDT, CDR2 YYEEEE. This CDR3 is 14 amino acids long. CDR3 in amino acids: CASSRGLEVHEQYF. CDR3 coding DNA: TGTGCCAGCAGCCGCGGACTAGAGGTCCACGAGCAGTACTTC. Drawing the rest from reference TRBV5-6 and TRBJ2-7, the complete variable domain is DAGVTQSPTHLIKTRGQQVTLRCSPKSGHDTVSWYQQALGQGPQFIFQYYEEEERQRGNFPDRFSGHQFPNYSSELNVNALLLGDSALYLCASSRGLEVHEQYFGPGTRLTVT.

This clone was detected only once. The chain couples TRBV15 to TRBJ1-1; 9 bases map to TRBD1. The germline gives CDR1 LNHNV, CDR2 YYDKDF (reference sequence). This CDR3 comprises 15 residues. The J segment lost 1 base and the V segment lost 5 bases, leaving 5 bases of the junction unmatched. The CDR3 DNA reads TGTGCCACCAGCGACCGGGACAGGGCGAACACTGAAGCTTTCTTT. Protein sequence: CATSDRDRANTEAFF. Full variable domain (outside the CDR3, taken from reference TRBV15 and TRBJ1-1): DAMVIQNPRYQVTQFGKPVTLSCSQTLNHNVMYWYQQKSSQAPKLLFHYYDKDFNNEADTPDNFQSRRPNTSFCFLDIRSPGLGDTAMYLCATSDRDRANTEAFFGQGTRLTVV.

CDR3 coding DNA: TGCGCCAGCAGCCGAGGTTGGGGGTTCAATAATGAAAAACTGTTTTTT. Its translation is CASSRGWGFNNEKLFF. This rearrangement joins TRBV4-1 to TRBJ1-4, with a tentative D call TRBD1 (5 bases). Germline CDR1 is MGHRA and CDR2 is YSYEKL. The CDR3 is 16 residues long. V was trimmed by 4 bases and J by 4 bases, leaving 16 bases between them.

This clone turned up a few times. The rearrangement uses TRBV10-3 and TRBJ1-5; D unclear. Germline CDR1 reads ENHRY; CDR2 reads SYGVKD. The CDR3 is 12 residues long. V dropped 3 bases and J dropped 2 bases, with 2 bases sitting between them. Written as DNA, the CDR3 is TGTGCCATCAGTGACGGCAATCAGCCCCAGCATTTT. Encoded protein: CAISDGNQPQHF.

The chain couples TRBV6-4 to TRBJ2-1, with 8 bases identical to TRBD2. This CDR3 spans 13 amino acids. Germline CDR1 is MRHNA and CDR2 is SNTAGT. The V and J ends lost 6 bases and 7 bases, in that order; junction bases with no gene match: 5. The CDR3 protein is CASSGLAGNEQFF. The DNA of the CDR3 is TGTGCCAGCAGCGGACTAGCTGGGAATGAGCAGTTCTTC.

This clone has just one count. The rearrangement joins TRBV4-1 to TRBJ2-5; maybe TRBD2 (5 bases). From germline, CDR1 is MGHRA and CDR2 YSYEKL. The V and J ends lost 1 base and 5 bases respectively, with 17 bases between them. This CDR3 has 16 residues. CDR3 sequence reads: CASSQVGPLPGETQYF. DNA for the CDR3: TGCGCCAGCAGCCAAGTTGGCCCCCTTCCGGGGGAGACCCAGTACTTC.

The count of this clone is one. The chain carries TRBV3-1 (or the pseudogene TRBV3-2) and TRBJ2-7; D gene unclear. Trimming removed 2 bases from V and 0 bases from J, with 8 bases in between. This CDR3 is 14 amino acids long. CDR1 and CDR2 (germline): LGHDT, YNNKEL (reference sequence). CDR3 amino acids: CASSQLDTSYEQYF. In DNA, the CDR3 is TGTGCCAGCAGCCAACTCGACACCTCCTACGAGCAGTACTTC.

The V call is TRBV9, the J call TRBJ1-2, with a weak D call TRBD1 (6 bases). The germline V gene encodes CDR1 SGDLS and CDR2 YYNGEE. The CDR3 totals 13 residues. Trimming cost V 4 bases and J 4 bases, with 11 bases left between them. This chain's CDR3 is CASSPGERYGYTF. The CDR3 bases are TGTGCCAGCAGCCCAGGGGAGCGCTATGGCTACACCTTC.

The chain combines TRBV5-5 with TRBJ2-7, with D perhaps matching TRBD2 (5 bases). The germline V gene encodes CDR1 SGHKS and CDR2 YYEKEE (reference sequence). This CDR3 spans 14 amino acids. V dropped 2 bases and J dropped 0 bases, with 9 bases sitting between them. The CDR3 nucleotides are TGTGCCAGCAGCTTAGGACGGGGCTCCTACGAGCAGTACTTC. Protein sequence: CASSLGRGSYEQYF.

Written as DNA, the CDR3 is TGTGCCACCAGCAGAGATCGACAGACTGAAGCTTTCTTT. Protein sequence: CATSRDRQTEAFF. The genes are TRBV15 and TRBJ1-1; tentatively, D is TRBD1 (5 bases). The CDR3 is 13 residues long. Between the trimmed V and J ends, which lost 0 bases and 5 bases, there was a span of 7 bases. Germline CDR1 and CDR2: LNHNV and YYDKDF (reference sequence).

The chain couples TRBV27 to TRBJ2-3; D possibly corresponds to TRBD2 (6 bases). Germline V gene data show CDR1 as MNHEY and CDR2 as SMNVEV (reference sequence). Trimming removed 5 bases at V and 2 bases at J, with 11 bases between. CDR3 size: 14 residues. The CDR3 sequence is CASSQRTTTDTQYF. In nucleotides, the CDR3 is TGTGCCAGCAGTCAGCGGACTACCACAGATACGCAGTATTTT.

This clone appeared a single time. This chain connects TRBV5-1 to TRBJ2-7, with 9 bases identical to TRBD2. Germline loops: CDR1 SGHRS, CDR2 YFSETQ. CDR3 length equals 16 residues. J gave up 1 base and V 0 bases, and 5 bases lay outside the gene matches. In DNA, the CDR3 is TGCGCCAGCAGCTTGGAGCTAGCGGGGAGATCCTACGAGCAGTACTTC. Protein: CASSLELAGRSYEQYF.

This clone was observed a single time. The CDR3 region is CASTIGTSDTDTQYF. CDR3 coding DNA: TGTGCCAGCACCATCGGGACTAGTGACACAGATACGCAGTATTTT. The V call is TRBV7-6, the J call TRBJ2-3, with 8 bases identical to TRBD2. The CDR3 sequence is 15 residues long. Losses at the gene ends were 7 bases for V and 2 bases for J; bases not matched to a gene: 8. Germline V gene lookup returns CDR1 SGHVS and CDR2 FNYEAQ.

The rearrangement uses TRBV5-5 and TRBJ2-2; TRBD1 agrees at 7 bases. J gave up 3 bases and V 4 bases, and 9 bases lay outside the gene matches. Germline V lookup: CDR1 SGHKS, CDR2 YYEKEE (reference sequence). This CDR3 is 16 amino acids long. This CDR3 reads CASSLRDTGDTGELFF. The CDR3 DNA follows: TGTGCCAGCAGCCTCCGGGACACAGGGGACACCGGGGAGCTGTTTTTT. The full variable domain, completed using reference TRBV5-5 and TRBJ2-2, is DAGVTQSPTHLIKTRGQQVTLRCSPISGHKSVSWYQQVLGQGPQFIFQYYEKEERGRGNFPDRFSARQFPNYSSELNVNALLLGDSALYLCASSLRDTGDTGELFFGEGSRLTVL.

V and J are TRBV5-1 and TRBJ2-1; D is unresolved. The V end lost 5 bases, the J end lost 3 bases, and 6 bases lay between the germline ends. Germline V gene sequence: CDR1 SGHRS, CDR2 YFSETQ. The CDR3 is 12 residues long. The CDR3 coding sequence is TGCGCCAGCAGTGAGAGCTACAATGAGCAGTTCTTC. It codes for CASSESYNEQFF.

The chain carries TRBV5-4 and TRBJ1-3, with D perhaps matching TRBD1 (6 bases). V lost 2 bases, J lost 1 base, and 7 bases lay in between. Germline assignment: CDR1 SGHNT and CDR2 YYREEE (reference sequence). This CDR3 has 14 amino acids. This CDR3 is CASSLGGSGNTIYF. CDR3 bases: TGTGCCAGCAGCTTAGGGGGGTCTGGAAACACCATATATTTT.

This clone was recorded only once. The chain links TRBV4-1 to TRBJ2-3, with D possibly TRBD2 on 7 matching bases. This CDR3 has 16 residues. V was clipped by 8 bases and J by 0 bases, with 18 bases between them. The germline V gene encodes CDR1 MGHRA and CDR2 YSYEKL. DNA for the CDR3: TGCGCCAGCGCTTGGGGGGGCGGAGCTAGCACAGATACGCAGTATTTT. Its translation is CASAWGGGASTDTQYF.

The genes are TRBV5-1 and TRBJ2-7, with 8 bases lining up with TRBD1. Germline V lookup: CDR1 SGHRS, CDR2 YFSETQ. The CDR3 has 14 residues. The ends lost 3 bases at V and 2 bases at J; junction bases unmatched: 4. CDR3 protein: CASSSTGGPYEQYF. CDR3 nucleotides: TGCGCCAGCAGCTCAACAGGGGGTCCCTACGAGCAGTACTTC.

In its sample, this clone was seen once. V and J are TRBV5-1 and TRBJ1-2; D might be TRBD1 (6 bases). Trimming stripped 0 bases from V and 2 bases from J, with 11 bases between. CDR3 size: 15 residues. The germline gives CDR1 SGHRS, CDR2 YFSETQ. CDR3 in amino acids: CASSLDRTANYGYTF. CDR3 in DNA: TGCGCCAGCAGCTTGGACCGGACAGCAAACTATGGCTACACCTTC.

V and J are TRBV7-9 and TRBJ1-2; D not resolved. Trimming took 0 bases from V and 4 from J, leaving 12 bases between them. The CDR3 loop spans 15 amino acids. CDR1 is SEHNR, CDR2 FQNEAQ, per germline (reference sequence). CDR3 in DNA: TGTGCCAGCAGCTTAGCTCGTGGCAACGTCTATGGCTACACCTTC. This translates into CASSLARGNVYGYTF.

This rearrangement joins TRBV4-1 to TRBJ2-3, with a tentative D call TRBD2 (6 bases). The ends were cut back, 2 bases at V and 4 bases at J, with 10 bases in the middle. This CDR3 has 14 residues. Germline V gene lookup returns CDR1 MGHRA and CDR2 YSYEKL. Here the CDR3 reads CASSQKAGADTQYF. CDR3 nucleotides: TGCGCCAGCAGCCAAAAAGCGGGCGCAGATACGCAGTATTTT.

The chain recombines TRBV4-1 with TRBJ2-3; 10 nucleotides match TRBD2. This CDR3 region has 20 residues. The junction had 14 bases not matched to a gene; V was cut back by 0 bases and J by 2 bases. Germline CDR1 reads MGHRA; CDR2 reads YSYEKL. The CDR3 sequence is CASSQDHVTSGSGPTDTQYF. The DNA for the CDR3 is TGCGCCAGCAGCCAAGATCACGTGACTAGCGGGTCTGGGCCCACAGATACGCAGTATTTT.

This chain connects TRBV1 to TRBJ1-1. TRBV1 represents a pseudogene. This CDR3 contains 14 residues. The CDR3 region has the DNA TGCACCAGCAGCAACCCCGGGGTTAACACTGAAGCTTTCTTT. Translated: CTSSNPGVNTEAFF.

V and J are TRBV18 and TRBJ2-3; D is uncertain. Trimming shortened V by 4 bases and J by 6 bases, and 5 bases separated the two germline ends. Germline CDR1 reads KGHSH; CDR2 reads LQKENI. The CDR3 is 11 residues long. The CDR3 DNA is TGTGCCAGCTCACTGGGGGATACGCAGTATTTT. Its protein is CASSLGDTQYF.